Presented here are 25 T cell receptor beta chains from one specimen sequenced in a study of blood T cell repertoires in COVID-19. The assay was immunoSEQ multiplex PCR, and TCRdb's table has in-frame clones only and misses some. Of approximately 480,000 clones in the sample, approximately 89% were seen once. Sequenced sample: peripheral blood. The source is a man aged 18 to 30 with COVID-19, enrolled during active disease.

J is TRBJ1-2 and V is TRBV2; no reliable D call. V gave up 2 bases and J gave up 8 bases, with 15 bases separating them. Germline CDR1 reads SNHLY; CDR2 reads FYNNEI. CDR3 length: 14 amino acids. The CDR3 protein is CASSEIDTAEGYTF. The DNA of the CDR3 is TGTGCCAGCAGTGAAATAGATACAGCGGAGGGCTACACCTTC.

The gene calls are TRBV18 and TRBJ2-5; 8 bases map to TRBD1. The germline V gene encodes CDR1 KGHSH and CDR2 LQKENI. The CDR3 is made up of 15 amino acids. Germline trimming cut 5 bases from V and 4 bases from J; bases unmatched to any gene: 9. The CDR3, as DNA: TGTGCCAGCTCATCGACAGGGGTTGGAAGAGAGACCCAGTACTTC. Protein: CASSSTGVGRETQYF.

The chain joins TRBV6-5 to TRBJ1-4, with D unclear. The CDR3 covers 14 residues. The germline CDR1 and CDR2 sequences are MNHEY and SVGAGI. The V gene lost 6 bases and the J gene lost 7 bases, with 15 bases spanning the gap. The CDR3, as DNA: TGTGCCAGCAGCCTGACGAAGACTGGTGAAAAACTGTTTTTT. This encodes CASSLTKTGEKLFF.

The chain uses TRBV27 and TRBJ2-7; TRBD2 is a possible D gene (6 bases). The CDR3 runs 14 residues. Germline values: CDR1 MNHEY, CDR2 SMNVEV (reference sequence). V lost 6 bases to trimming and J lost 5 bases, with 17 bases between them. Here the CDR3 DNA reads TGTGCCAGCAGACCCTGGGGGGAGGTACACGAGCAGTACTTC. This encodes CASRPWGEVHEQYF.

This clone was detected once. This chain joins TRBV6-5 and TRBJ2-2, with TRBD1 identical over 11 bases. V shed 7 bases and J 5 bases; nucleotides not matched to a gene: 6. The germline V gene has CDR1 MNHEY and CDR2 SVGAGI. CDR3 length: 15 residues. For the CDR3, the DNA is TGTGCCAGCAAAGCGGGACAGGGGGTTACCGGGGAGCTGTTTTTT. Residues: CASKAGQGVTGELFF.

This rearrangement joins TRBV5-1 to TRBJ2-1, with 12 bases that match TRBD2. Trimming took 4 bases from V and 8 from J; bases not matched to a gene: 13. The germline V gene has CDR1 SGHRS and CDR2 YFSETQ. The CDR3 length is 17 residues. The CDR3 DNA sequence: TGCGCCAGCAGCCCCACCTATTCTAGCGGGAGGGTGCATGAGCAGTTCTTC. It is translated as CASSPTYSSGRVHEQFF. The whole variable domain, remainder taken from reference TRBV5-1 and TRBJ2-1, is KAGVTQTPRYLIKTRGQQVTLSCSPISGHRSVSWYQQTPGQGLQFLFEYFSETQRNKGNFPGRFSGRQFSNSRSEMNVSTLELGDSALYLCASSPTYSSGRVHEQFFGPGTRLTVL.

This chain connects TRBV11-2 to TRBJ2-5, with a weak D call TRBD2 (7 bases). Germline assignment: CDR1 SGHAT and CDR2 FQNNGV. The V gene lost 5 bases and the J gene lost 4 bases, with 17 bases spanning the gap. There are 15 residues in the CDR3. The CDR3 region is CASSPPWGGLETQYF. In DNA form, the CDR3 reads TGTGCCAGCAGCCCCCCTTGGGGGGGCCTAGAGACCCAGTACTTC.

V is TRBV7-2 and J is TRBJ2-3, with 10 positions matching TRBD2. Unmatched junction bases numbered 6, after V lost 5 bases and J lost 4 bases. The CDR3 is 15 amino acids. The V gene's germline CDR1 is SGHTA and CDR2 FQGNSA. The CDR3 DNA reads as TGTGCCAGCAGCCAGAGGCTAGCGGGAGCAGATACGCAGTATTTT. Translating it yields CASSQRLAGADTQYF.

This CDR3 reads CASSASGGSTDTQYF. The CDR3 DNA reads TGTGCCAGCAGTGCCTCGGGGGGGAGCACAGATACGCAGTATTTT. The chain combines TRBV25-1 with TRBJ2-3, with 8 bases matching TRBD2. The CDR3 totals 15 residues. The germline gives CDR1 MGHDK, CDR2 SYGVNS. The J segment lost 0 bases and the V segment lost 4 bases, leaving 3 bases of the junction unmatched.

This chain links TRBV4-1 with TRBJ2-1; D not resolved. This CDR3 is built from 13 residues. Trimming stripped 4 bases from V and 9 bases from J, with 13 bases between. Germline V lookup: CDR1 MGHRA, CDR2 YSYEKL. DNA of the CDR3: TGCGCCAGCAGCCCCGCGTTTGCATTTGAGCAGTTCTTC. The encoded protein is CASSPAFAFEQFF.

This clone was seen just once. The chain couples TRBV6-1 to TRBJ2-7; D is possibly TRBD2 (6 bases). Germline values: CDR1 MNHNS, CDR2 SASEGT. Trimming cost V 3 bases and J 2 bases, with 23 bases left between them. CDR3 length: 18 amino acids. In nucleotides, the CDR3 is TGTGCCAGCAGTGAGGGTGCCGGCTTGGTCTCGGGGGCCTACGAGCAGTACTTC. Protein product: CASSEGAGLVSGAYEQYF.

The chain is built from TRBV24-1 and TRBJ2-1, with 7 bases aligning to TRBD2. V lost 0 bases, J lost 7 bases, and 2 bases stayed unmatched. This CDR3 is 14 amino acids long. CDR1 and CDR2 from the germline V gene are KGHDR and SFDVKD. CDR3 in DNA: TGTGCCACCAGTGATTTGAGGACTAGTAATGAGCAGTTCTTC. Residues: CATSDLRTSNEQFF.

The chain employs TRBV2 and TRBJ2-3; TRBD1 aligns across 7 bases. The CDR3 length is 14 residues. V was pared by 6 bases and J by 4 bases, with 7 bases of the junction left unmatched. CDR1 SNHLY and CDR2 FYNNEI come from the germline V gene. The CDR3 spells CASSRGQFSDTQYF. Written as DNA, the CDR3 is TGTGCCAGCAGCCGGGGACAGTTTTCAGATACGCAGTATTTT.

The rearrangement links TRBV27 to TRBJ1-5, with TRBD1 matching over 7 bases. Germline lookup yields CDR1 MNHEY and CDR2 SMNVEV (reference sequence). This CDR3 spans 15 amino acids. With 6 bases clipped from V and 0 bases from J, the junction kept 5 bases outside the gene matches. The CDR3 DNA sequence: TGTGCCAGCAGACAGGGGACCCATAGCAATCAGCCCCAGCATTTT. This translates into CASRQGTHSNQPQHF.

CDR3 coding DNA: TGCGCCAGCAGCTTGGCCTTTGACAGCTATGGCTACACCTTC. Translating it yields CASSLAFDSYGYTF. V usage is TRBV5-1 and J usage is TRBJ1-2, with a possible D match to TRBD1 (5 bases). This CDR3 has 14 residues. The germline gives CDR1 SGHRS, CDR2 YFSETQ. Trimming took off 0 bases at V and 4 bases at J, with 10 bases between the two ends.

This clone is a singleton in its sample. The chain carries TRBV30 and TRBJ2-7; no clear D. This CDR3 contains 14 residues. V gave up 1 base and J gave up 4 bases, with 14 bases separating them. Per germline, CDR1 GTSNPN and CDR2 SVGIG (reference sequence). CDR3: CAWSAYGPHYEQYF. CDR3 DNA: TGTGCCTGGAGTGCTTATGGCCCCCATTACGAGCAGTACTTC.

This chain uses TRBV2 with TRBJ2-2; TRBD2 agrees at 8 bases. The CDR3 is 15 amino acids. CDR1 and CDR2 from the germline V gene are SNHLY and FYNNEI. Germline trimming cut 6 bases from V and 0 bases from J; bases unmatched to any gene: 3. CDR3 in DNA: TGTGCCAGCAGAGCGGGGGCTTCGAACACCGGGGAGCTGTTTTTT. Translation: CASRAGASNTGELFF.

This clone was recorded a few times. This chain links TRBV6-5 with TRBJ1-6; D remains unclear. The CDR3 runs 14 residues. The germline V gene encodes CDR1 MNHEY and CDR2 SVGAGI. Trimming removed 8 bases from V and 0 bases from J, with 8 bases in between. CDR3 sequence (DNA): TGTGCCAGCCTTGATAGCTCCTATAATTCACCCCTCCACTTT. It encodes CASLDSSYNSPLHF.

The chain is built from TRBV6-5 and TRBJ1-6, with TRBD1 identical over 7 bases. V shed 0 bases and J 10 bases; nucleotides not matched to a gene: 6. The V gene's germline CDR1 is MNHEY and CDR2 SVGAGI. The CDR3 loop spans 15 amino acids. The CDR3 reads CASSYSAGGWSPLHF. For the CDR3, the DNA is TGTGCCAGCAGTTACTCGGCAGGGGGTTGGTCACCCCTCCACTTT.

V is TRBV3-1 (or the pseudogene TRBV3-2) and J is TRBJ2-1; D is perhaps TRBD2 (5 bases). The CDR3 covers 14 residues. The V and J ends lost 4 bases and 7 bases respectively, with 14 bases between them. Germline V CDR1 and CDR2: LGHDT, YNNKEL (reference sequence). This CDR3 is CASSPLLVQNEQFF. CDR3 in DNA: TGTGCCAGCAGCCCCCTACTAGTTCAGAATGAGCAGTTCTTC.

The chain employs TRBV27 and TRBJ2-7, with 9 bases lining up with TRBD1. Unmatched junction bases numbered 6, after V lost 5 bases and J lost 4 bases. CDR3 length: 14 residues. Germline values: CDR1 MNHEY, CDR2 SMNVEV (reference sequence). Here the CDR3 reads CASSQGTGLYEQYF. CDR3 sequence (DNA): TGTGCCAGCAGTCAGGGGACAGGGTTGTACGAGCAGTACTTC.

To note about this clone: Additional DNA sequences in this sample encode the identical CDR3. The chain recombines TRBV9 with TRBJ1-4; TRBD1 matches at 9 bases. CDR1 SGDLS and CDR2 YYNGEE come from the germline V gene. The CDR3 spans 14 residues. V shed 2 bases, J shed 5 bases, and the junction held 1 base outside the gene matches. The DNA for the CDR3 is TGTGCCAGCAGCGTGGGACAGGGAAATGAAAAACTGTTTTTT. Residues: CASSVGQGNEKLFF.

The chain links TRBV28 to TRBJ1-2; D remains ambiguous. The V end was cut by 2 bases, the J end by 9 bases, with 10 bases between. Germline-derived CDR1 and CDR2 are MDHEN and SYDVKM. CDR3 length: 12 amino acids. CDR3 sequence (DNA): TGTGCCAGCAGTTTAGTGAGGGATCGCTACACCTTC. It specifies CASSLVRDRYTF.

This clone was detected only once. The chain is built from TRBV5-1 and TRBJ2-3, with TRBD1 as a possible D gene (6 bases). CDR1 is SGHRS, CDR2 YFSETQ, per germline. This CDR3 contains 15 residues. V was cut by 0 bases and J by 4 bases, with 12 bases left in between. The CDR3 reads CASSLEQGFADTQYF. The CDR3 DNA is TGCGCCAGCAGCTTGGAACAGGGTTTCGCAGATACGCAGTATTTT.

V gene TRBV11-2 combines with J gene TRBJ1-2; 7 nucleotides align to TRBD1. Germline trimming cut 4 bases from V and 2 bases from J; bases unmatched to any gene: 7. CDR1 and CDR2 from the germline V gene are SGHAT and FQNNGV. CDR3 length equals 15 residues. CDR3 DNA sequence: TGTGCCAGCAGCTCCTACAGGGGATCGAACTATGGCTACACCTTC. Amino acid sequence: CASSSYRGSNYGYTF.